The present TCR beta chain was sequenced within a study of post-analysis software for immune sequencing data. About the study: Courses of disease covered relapsing-remitting, secondary progressive and progressive-relapsing multiple sclerosis.

The CDR3 covers 15 residues. The V and J ends lost 6 bases and 6 bases, in that order; junction bases with no gene match: 8. Unique molecular identifiers were present in the TCR beta cDNA libraries. T cells numbering roughly 0.9 to 10 million yielded cDNA molecules that totaled around 500,000. From the PCR reads, TCRdb called clonotypes with MiXCR, one entry per CDR3 protein. In the table there are some 700,000 distinct CDR3 sequences, approximately 59% of which are singletons. For this clonotype: Its antigen is unknown.

Study findings and constraints: In multiple sclerosis, normalized Chao1 diversity was significantly below that of controls. There were a few TRBV segments more frequent in patients than controls, and TRBV5-6, TRBV5-1 and TRBV20-1 were among them. F-measure co-clustering was strong for batch-matched samples.

The source is a girl aged 2-10 years with multiple sclerosis. Sequenced input: blood. The rearrangement links TRBV12-3 or TRBV12-4 to TRBJ2-1; 10 bases match TRBD2. The CDR3 bases are TGTGCCAGCAGCCCCCCGGCTAGCGGGAGCAATGAGCAGTTCTTC. It is translated as CASSPPASGSNEQFF.